This T cell receptor beta chain was documented in a study of cytomegalovirus exposure and HLA in healthy donors. Whole-study results and caveats: In a later analysis, TCR beta V- and J-gene trimming was associated with a missense DCLRE1C variant. A later analysis by the authors found several of the most significant clusters apparently linked to common viral pathogens.

The PCR was carried out with 60 Vbeta primers and 13 Jbeta primers. Some clones are missing from TCRdb's copy, which holds only in-frame ones; the method was immunoSEQ multiplex PCR. The repertoire includes hundreds of thousands of clones, roughly 70% of them detected once, and 2% to 3% sits in the top ten. This clone has a single count. Its antigen is still unknown. As for the donors, each was a healthy bone marrow donor. Deletions cut 3 bases from V and 0 bases from J, with 12 bases between. CDR3 length: 17 amino acids. CDR1 is SNHLY and CDR2 is FYNNEI in the germline V gene. Material: PBMCs. This receptor was identified in a man in his forties or fifties in good health and CMV-seropositive. The V call is TRBV2, the J call TRBJ1-6; D not certain. The CDR3 here is CASSERLLGSYNSPLHF. DNA for the CDR3: TGTGCCAGCAGTGAGCGTCTTCTCGGCTCCTATAATTCACCCCTCCACTTT.